A single T cell receptor beta chain is shown here with its context. The data are from a study of control samples from healthy donors and cancer patients. Assay used: immunoSEQ multiplex PCR; TCRdb lists only in-frame clones, some missing. Of about 110,000 clones listed, 70% to 85% are singletons. V was trimmed by 5 bases and J by 0 bases, leaving 14 bases between them. The CDR3 spans 16 residues. Germline V gene lookup returns CDR1 MDHEN and CDR2 SYDVKM. Sequencing used blood. The rearrangement joins TRBV28 to TRBJ1-3, with no clear D. This TCR came from a man in his late teens or twenties in good health. CDR3 in DNA: TGTGCCAGCAGTCACCGACATTCGAGCTCTGGAAACACCATATATTTT. Protein: CASSHRHSSSGNTIYF. Using reference TRBV28 and TRBJ1-3 for the parts outside the CDR3, the full variable domain is DVKVTQSSRYLVKRTGEKVFLECVQDMDHENMFWYRQDPGLGLRLIYFSYDVKMKEKGDIPEGYSVSREKKERFSLILESASTNQTSMYLCASSHRHSSSGNTIYFGEGSWLTVV.